Shown below are 14 T cell receptor beta chains from a single sample sequenced in a study of T-cell memory formation after mild COVID-19. Via MiXCR, TCRdb re-called the 5' RACE reads, giving one row per CDR3 protein. This table holds 350,000 to 400,000 distinct CDR3 sequences, 13% to 15% found once. Material: PBMCs or a T cell subset sorted from them (not recorded which). The origin of the receptors is a young man who had mild COVID-19 (a few samples of this study predate the infection). Cell type and time point are not known.

This clonotype was seen only a few times. The gene calls are TRBV19 and TRBJ1-5; 7 positions agree with TRBD1. This CDR3 has 15 amino acids. Germline CDR1 reads LNHDA; CDR2 reads SQIVND (reference sequence). V lost 6 bases, J lost 1 base, and 6 bases stayed unmatched. CDR3 loop: CASRHGTVSNQPQHF. The CDR3 coding sequence is TGTGCCAGTAGACATGGGACAGTGAGCAATCAGCCCCAGCATTTT.

The chain carries TRBV11-3 and TRBJ1-3, with D tentatively TRBD1 (5 bases). Between the trimmed V and J ends, which lost 6 bases and 0 bases, there was a span of 12 bases. The CDR3 sequence is 15 residues long. The germline V gene has CDR1 SGHNT and CDR2 YENEEA. CDR3 nucleotide sequence: TGTGCCAGCAGGATGGGGGGAACCTCTGGAAACACCATATATTTT. Amino acids: CASRMGGTSGNTIYF.

The chain couples TRBV5-5 to TRBJ2-2; 9 positions match TRBD1. The V segment lost 1 base and the J segment 3 bases; nucleotides outside the gene matches: 7. The length of the CDR3 is 17 residues. Germline V lookup: CDR1 SGHKS, CDR2 YYEKEE (reference sequence). CDR3 sequence reads: CASSLSGTGIHTGELFF. CDR3 coding DNA: TGTGCCAGCAGCTTGTCCGGGACAGGGATTCACACCGGGGAGCTGTTTTTT. Filled out from reference TRBV5-5 and TRBJ2-2, the complete variable domain reads DAGVTQSPTHLIKTRGQQVTLRCSPISGHKSVSWYQQVLGQGPQFIFQYYEKEERGRGNFPDRFSARQFPNYSSELNVNALLLGDSALYLCASSLSGTGIHTGELFFGEGSRLTVL.

As to this clonotype: One end of the junction is discordant with germline, which a read error may explain. V and J are TRBV6-5 and TRBJ1-6; 9 nucleotides line up with TRBD1. The CDR3 covers 11 residues. The germline V gene encodes CDR1 MNHEY and CDR2 SVGAGI. The CDR3 bases are TGTGCCAGCAGCCACCGGGACAGGGCCGGGTTT. It translates to CASSHRDRAGF.

This chain connects TRBV25-1 to TRBJ2-5, with D possibly TRBD1 on 5 matching bases. The CDR3 contains 14 residues. Deletions cut 0 bases from V and 2 bases from J, with 7 bases between. From germline, CDR1 is MGHDK and CDR2 SYGVNS. The CDR3 DNA reads as TGTGCCAGCAGTGAATACCAGGGACAAGAGACCCAGTACTTC. Its translation: CASSEYQGQETQYF.

This clonotype has just a few counts. The CDR3 DNA is TGTGCCAGCAGGGAGTCCCCCGACAGATACGAGCAGTACTTC. Its protein product is CASRESPDRYEQYF. The chain links TRBV6-5 to TRBJ2-7; D might be TRBD1 (5 bases). CDR1 is MNHEY and CDR2 is SVGAGI in the germline V gene. CDR3 length: 14 amino acids. V lost 6 bases and J lost 4, with 16 bases in between.

This clonotype was observed at least ten times. This chain connects TRBV12-3 or TRBV12-4 to TRBJ2-1, with TRBD2 matching 7 bases. V dropped 6 bases and J dropped 8; count of bases not matched to a gene: 10. The length of the CDR3 is 14 residues. The CDR3 DNA reads as TGTGCCAGCAGCCCTGGCGGGAGTCGCGATGAGCAGTTCTTC. It is translated as CASSPGGSRDEQFF.

The chain couples TRBV2 to TRBJ2-1; 9 nucleotides match TRBD1. The V gene end was trimmed by 2 bases and the J gene end by 12 bases; junction bases not matched to a gene: 11. This CDR3 spans 15 amino acids. Per germline, CDR1 SNHLY and CDR2 FYNNEI. DNA for the CDR3: TGTGCCAGCAGTGAACAAGGGACAGGGCGGTTTGGGCAGTTCTTC. Translation gives CASSEQGTGRFGQFF.

The chain has TRBV7-2 and TRBJ2-3, with unresolved D. CDR1 SGHTA and CDR2 FQGNSA come from the germline V gene. The CDR3 is 12 amino acids. V lost 5 bases and J 7 bases, leaving 10 bases between the germline ends. CDR3 amino acids: CASSLRVNTQYF. The CDR3 region has the DNA TGTGCCAGCAGCCTCCGGGTAAATACGCAGTATTTT. The full variable domain, its missing parts supplied by reference TRBV7-2 and TRBJ2-3, is GAGVSQSPSNKVTEKGKDVELRCDPISGHTALYWYRQSLGQGLEFLIYFQGNSAPDKSGLPSDRFSAERTGGSVSTLTIQRTQQEDSAVYLCASSLRVNTQYFGPGTRLTVL.

This clonotype was detected only a few times. This chain joins TRBV28 and TRBJ2-5; TRBD1 might be the D (6 bases). Germline lookup yields CDR1 MDHEN and CDR2 SYDVKM. The CDR3 contains 14 residues. Trimming pared 4 bases from V and 7 bases from J, leaving 16 bases between. CDR3 DNA: TGTGCCAGCAGTTCGCCAGGGGTCCCGGGGACCCAGTACTTC. Translated: CASSSPGVPGTQYF.

This clonotype turned up a few times. The J gene is TRBJ2-5, the V gene TRBV24-1; 8 nucleotides line up with TRBD1. The germline CDR1 and CDR2 sequences are KGHDR and SFDVKD. The CDR3 contains 14 residues. V shed 4 bases and J 5 bases; nucleotides not matched to a gene: 5. This CDR3 reads CATSDRTGLETQYF. DNA for the CDR3: TGTGCCACCAGTGACAGGACAGGGCTGGAGACCCAGTACTTC.

This clonotype was recorded many times. J is TRBJ2-3 and V is TRBV7-8, with no clear D. V lost 4 bases to trimming and J lost 8 bases, with 13 bases between them. Germline-derived CDR1 and CDR2 are SGHVS and FQNEAQ. This CDR3 comprises 13 residues. CDR3 sequence: CASSSTTPATQYF. The CDR3 coding sequence is TGTGCCAGCAGCTCAACAACCCCAGCTACGCAGTATTTT.

The V call is TRBV25-1, the J call TRBJ2-1; 8 positions agree with TRBD1. Germline CDR1 is MGHDK and CDR2 is SYGVNS. The CDR3 has 14 amino acids. The V gene end was trimmed by 1 base and the J gene end by 7 bases; junction bases not matched to a gene: 3. The CDR3 region is CASSESRGLNEQFF. CDR3 DNA: TGTGCCAGCAGTGAATCCAGGGGGCTGAATGAGCAGTTCTTC.

The chain links TRBV7-6 to TRBJ1-2; 10 bases fit TRBD1. The germline gives CDR1 SGHVS, CDR2 FNYEAQ. The trim removed 4 bases at V and 3 bases at J, leaving 5 bases unmatched. CDR3 length equals 15 residues. The CDR3 sequence: CASSSRTGGDYGYTF. The DNA for the CDR3 is TGTGCCAGCAGCTCACGGACAGGGGGAGACTATGGCTACACCTTC.